Shown below are 11 T cell receptor beta chains from a single sample sequenced in a study of T cell repertoires in cytomegalovirus infection. TCRdb re-derived calls from the reads in MiXCR, one entry per CDR3 protein. Of about 570,000 distinct CDR3 sequences in the sample, 40% were seen once. Antigens for these TCRs are unknown. The sequencing here drew on cultured PBMCs, taken from culture after CMV antigen stimulation. The receptor source for this set is a human donor in good health (CMV status not recorded). Some clones in this sample may be carry-over from other donors' samples.

This clonotype was observed a few times. The chain uses TRBV2 and TRBJ2-7, with D unclear. Germline CDR1 SNHLY, CDR2 FYNNEI. The germline V and J ends were trimmed by 2 bases and 7 bases, with 9 bases remaining between them. The CDR3 runs to 12 residues. CDR3 DNA sequence: TGTGCCAGCAGTGAAATAGAGGCGGAGCAGTACTTC. Protein: CASSEIEAEQYF.

This clonotype was detected a few times. The gene calls are TRBV7-2 and TRBJ2-5; the match to TRBD2 covers 9 bases. Germline values: CDR1 SGHTA, CDR2 FQGNSA. The ends lost 8 bases at V and 5 bases at J; junction bases unmatched: 6. This CDR3 region has 13 residues. Here the CDR3 DNA reads TGTGCCAGCGGGCGGGGGGGGAGTGAGACCCAGTACTTC. It codes for CASGRGGSETQYF.

The chain links TRBV20-1 to TRBJ2-5, with a tentative D call TRBD2 (6 bases). Trimming took 0 bases from V and 1 from J, leaving 9 bases between them. Germline CDR1 is DFQATT and CDR2 is SNEGSKA (reference sequence). The length of the CDR3 is 14 residues. The CDR3 loop is CSARDRLGQETQYF. CDR3 coding DNA: TGCAGTGCTAGAGACCGACTAGGCCAAGAGACCCAGTACTTC.

The chain has TRBV12-3 or TRBV12-4 and TRBJ2-3, with 7 bases fitting TRBD2. This CDR3 has 16 residues. With 6 bases clipped from V and 6 bases from J, the junction kept 15 bases outside the gene matches. CDR3 DNA: TGTGCCAGCAGGGGACGGTTGGCGGGAGTTTGGGATACGCAGTATTTT. Translated, it gives CASRGRLAGVWDTQYF.

J is TRBJ1-6 and V is TRBV12-3 or TRBV12-4; no definite D call. The CDR3 has 12 residues. With 4 bases removed from V and 7 bases from J, the gap between germline ends came to 5 bases. In DNA form, the CDR3 reads TGTGCCAGCAGTTCATCCAATTCACCCCTCCACTTT. Its translation: CASSSSNSPLHF.

The chain carries TRBV20-1 and TRBJ2-3; D possibly corresponds to TRBD2 (5 bases). CDR3 size: 14 residues. V gave up 5 bases and J gave up 1 base, with 13 bases separating them. Looked up from germline, CDR1 is DFQATT and CDR2 is SNEGSKA (reference sequence). The CDR3 spells CSARTASGTDTQYF. For the CDR3, the DNA is TGCAGTGCTCGGACTGCTTCGGGCACAGATACGCAGTATTTT.

This clonotype was picked up a small number of times. V usage is TRBV5-1 and J usage is TRBJ1-6; 9 bases agree with TRBD1. This CDR3 has 14 residues. J lost 12 bases, V lost 0 bases, and 4 bases had no gene match. Germline V lookup: CDR1 SGHRS, CDR2 YFSETQ. The CDR3 region is CASSLGQGDEPLHF. The CDR3 region has the DNA TGCGCCAGCAGCTTGGGACAGGGGGACGAACCCCTCCACTTT.

The J gene is TRBJ2-3, the V gene TRBV7-6; the match to TRBD1 covers 7 bases. Germline-derived CDR1 and CDR2 are SGHVS and FNYEAQ. The length of the CDR3 is 13 residues. Germline trimming cut 8 bases from V and 2 bases from J; bases unmatched to any gene: 4. This chain's CDR3 is CASRDSITDTQYF. In DNA, the CDR3 is TGTGCCAGCCGGGACAGCATCACAGATACGCAGTATTTT. The entire variable domain, with the rest obtained from reference TRBV7-6 and TRBJ2-3, is as follows: GAGVSQSPRYKVTKRGQDVALRCDPISGHVSLYWYRQALGQGPEFLTYFNYEAQQDKSGLPNDRFSAERPEGSISTLTIQRTEQRDSAMYRCASRDSITDTQYFGPGTRLTVL.

The chain is built from TRBV7-8 and TRBJ1-1; unclear D gene. V lost 5 bases to trimming and J lost 2 bases, with 12 bases between them. The germline gives CDR1 SGHVS, CDR2 FQNEAQ. This CDR3 comprises 14 residues. This chain's CDR3 is CASSQEPENTEAFF. CDR3 sequence (DNA): TGTGCCAGCAGCCAAGAGCCCGAAAACACTGAAGCTTTCTTT.

The chain combines TRBV6-5 with TRBJ1-6, with unresolved D. This CDR3 comprises 13 residues. Per germline, CDR1 MNHEY and CDR2 SVGAGI. Deletions cut 2 bases from V and 9 bases from J, with 8 bases between. CDR3 in amino acids: CASSYDGRSPLHF. The DNA for the CDR3 is TGTGCCAGCAGTTACGATGGCCGTTCACCCCTCCACTTT.

This chain links TRBV12-3 or TRBV12-4 with TRBJ2-3; 7 positions match TRBD1. Trimming at V came to 5 bases and at J to 2 bases, leaving 1 base not matched to a gene. The CDR3 runs to 13 residues. This chain's CDR3 is CASSRGPTDTQYF. The CDR3 nucleotides are TGTGCCAGCAGTAGGGGGCCCACAGATACGCAGTATTTT.